The clone carrying this TCR beta chain was recorded a few times. Its antigen is undetermined. TCRdb redid the calling of the 5' RACE reads with MiXCR, one entry per CDR3 protein. Of about 750,000 distinct CDR3 sequences in the sample, over 15% were seen once. This sample is drawn from a study of CD8 T cells in ankylosing spondylitis. There are 15 residues in the CDR3. Trimming shortened V by 3 bases and J by 1 base, and 12 bases separated the two germline ends. Findings and caveats of the study: Reportedly, disease-linked clones are significantly enriched in ankylosing spondylitis patients' matched synovial fluid. A TCR beta motif made of 7 to 9 highly homologous variants seemed typical of ankylosing spondylitis blood.

The TCR was taken from a male donor with ankylosing spondylitis. The genes are TRBV12-3 or TRBV12-4 and TRBJ2-5, with D perhaps TRBD1 or TRBD2 (6 bases each). The sequenced material came from blood, either unsorted or a sorted T cell fraction (not recorded which). In DNA form, the CDR3 reads TGTGCCAGCAGTTTTGGGGGGCAAGGCCAAGAGACCCAGTACTTC. It yields the protein CASSFGGQGQETQYF.